Following are 21 T cell receptor beta chains from one sample sequenced in a study of graft-versus-host responses after intestinal transplantation. Intraepithelial lymphocytes and lamina propria lymphocytes were released through processing of graft tissue. Profiled with immunoSEQ multiplex PCR; TCRdb holds only in-frame clones, not every one. The sample yields about 6,400 clones, roughly four fifths seen once. The specimen was ileum tissue, collected 307 days after intestinal transplant. All receptors come from a human patient who received an intestinal transplant, so some T cells may come from the graft donor.

The V call is TRBV11-3, the J call TRBJ2-3; D remains unclear. V was cut by 0 bases and J by 1 base, with 8 bases left in between. The CDR3 spans 15 residues. CDR1 and CDR2 (germline): SGHNT, YENEEA. The CDR3 DNA is TGTGCCAGCAGCTTAGATTCGGGTGGCACAGATACGCAGTATTTT. Translating gives CASSLDSGGTDTQYF.

The rearrangement joins TRBV28 to TRBJ1-1; D perhaps matches TRBD1 (5 bases). Deletions cut 3 bases from V and 1 base from J, with 15 bases between. Germline CDR1 reads MDHEN; CDR2 reads SYDVKM. This CDR3 is 16 amino acids long. Written as DNA, the CDR3 is TGTGCCAGCAGTTTCGGCGAGATTCAGGGGAACACTGAAGCTTTCTTT. It yields the protein CASSFGEIQGNTEAFF. Filled out from reference TRBV28 and TRBJ1-1, the complete variable domain reads DVKVTQSSRYLVKRTGEKVFLECVQDMDHENMFWYRQDPGLGLRLIYFSYDVKMKEKGDIPEGYSVSREKKERFSLILESASTNQTSMYLCASSFGEIQGNTEAFFGQGTRLTVV.

The J gene is TRBJ1-6, the V gene TRBV5-1; a possible D gene is TRBD1 (5 bases). This CDR3 is built from 18 residues. The germline V gene has CDR1 SGHRS and CDR2 YFSETQ. V was trimmed by 2 bases and J by 5 bases, leaving 20 bases between them. CDR3 bases: TGCGCCAGCAGCTTAGGTACTATCGGACAATTAAATAATTCACCCCTCCACTTT. Its protein is CASSLGTIGQLNNSPLHF.

The chain carries TRBV6-6 and TRBJ1-1; D not resolved. Deletions cut 0 bases from V and 3 bases from J, with 11 bases between. The CDR3 is 15 amino acids. Per the germline V gene, CDR1 is MNHNY and CDR2 is SVGAGI (reference sequence). The CDR3 loop is CASSYSSGGDTEAFF. CDR3 coding DNA: TGTGCCAGCAGTTACTCGAGTGGTGGGGACACTGAAGCTTTCTTT.

The chain uses TRBV6-6 and TRBJ1-2; 7 bases map to TRBD1. Germline CDR1 reads MNHNY; CDR2 reads SVGAGI (reference sequence). V shed 2 bases and J 4 bases; nucleotides not matched to a gene: 7. The CDR3 length is 15 residues. The CDR3 DNA is TGTGCCAGCAGTTACACGACAGGGAGCCCCTATGGCTACACCTTC. Translated, it gives CASSYTTGSPYGYTF.

The count of this clone is one. The rearrangement links TRBV28 to TRBJ2-2, with 10 bases fitting TRBD1. Trimming at V came to 2 bases and at J to 1 base, leaving 10 bases not matched to a gene. The V gene's germline CDR1 is MDHEN and CDR2 SYDVKM. This CDR3 spans 19 amino acids. The CDR3 nucleotides read TGTGCCAGCAGTTTACGGAGAAGGGGACAGGGGTTGAACACCGGGGAGCTGTTTTTT. Translated: CASSLRRRGQGLNTGELFF.

In its sample, this clone was seen once. The chain carries TRBV7-2 and TRBJ2-3; 8 bases match TRBD2. Germline-derived CDR1 and CDR2 are SGHTA and FQGNSA. Germline trimming cut 5 bases from V and 1 base from J; bases unmatched to any gene: 5. The CDR3 covers 15 residues. CDR3 sequence: CASSPTTSGTDTQYF. In nucleotides, the CDR3 is TGTGCCAGCAGCCCGACGACTAGCGGCACAGATACGCAGTATTTT.

The genes are TRBV10-3 and TRBJ1-1; a possible D gene is TRBD1 (5 bases). Germline assignment: CDR1 ENHRY and CDR2 SYGVKD. The CDR3 length is 13 residues. Trimming took off 6 bases at V and 0 bases at J, with 8 bases between the two ends. CDR3 sequence (DNA): TGTGCCATCAGCGGAGGGGTGAACACTGAAGCTTTCTTT. Translated: CAISGGVNTEAFF.

This chain connects TRBV14 to TRBJ1-1, with D unresolved. The CDR3 is 13 residues long. The V gene's germline CDR1 is SGHDN and CDR2 FVKESK. With 2 bases removed from V and 3 bases from J, the gap between germline ends came to 7 bases. This CDR3 is CASSQNTYTEAFF. CDR3 bases: TGTGCCAGCAGCCAAAATACATACACTGAAGCTTTCTTT.

J is TRBJ2-7 and V is TRBV10-1; TRBD2 aligns across 8 bases. This CDR3 has 16 amino acids. V lost 8 bases and J lost 2; bases outside the gene matches: 14. Per germline, CDR1 WNHNN and CDR2 SYGVQD (reference sequence). The CDR3 loop is CASLEALAGGPYEQYF. CDR3 bases: TGCGCCAGCCTAGAAGCGCTAGCGGGCGGACCCTACGAGCAGTACTTC.

The V gene is TRBV11-3, the J gene TRBJ2-7; D is perhaps TRBD1 (6 bases). The CDR3 runs to 13 residues. Germline-derived CDR1 and CDR2 are SGHNT and YENEEA. V was pared by 1 base and J by 7 bases, with 11 bases between. This chain's CDR3 is CASSLGTAKEQYF. The DNA for the CDR3 is TGTGCCAGCAGCTTAGGGACAGCCAAAGAGCAGTACTTC.

The chain carries TRBV6-4 and TRBJ2-6; no clear D gene. Germline V gene data show CDR1 as MRHNA and CDR2 as SNTAGT. V dropped 3 bases and J dropped 0 bases, with 6 bases sitting between them. CDR3 length: 15 residues. The CDR3 coding sequence is TGTGCCAGCAGTGAGCGTGGCTCTGGGGCCAACGTCCTGACTTTC. Amino acids: CASSERGSGANVLTF.

This clone was picked up one time. The chain carries TRBV7-3 and TRBJ2-7; 7 nucleotides match TRBD1. J gave up 5 bases and V 0 bases, and 4 bases lay outside the gene matches. Germline CDR1 and CDR2: SGHTA and FQGTGA. The CDR3 loop spans 14 amino acids. Written as DNA, the CDR3 is TGTGCCAGCAGCTTAACCGGACAGGCCAACGAGCAGTACTTC. Its protein product is CASSLTGQANEQYF.

A single count supports this clone. The rearrangement uses TRBV30 and TRBJ1-2; D ambiguous. In germline, CDR1 is GTSNPN, CDR2 SVGIG (reference sequence). This CDR3 region has 12 residues. The ends were cut back, 5 bases at V and 1 base at J, with 8 bases in the middle. This CDR3 is CAWDKNNYGYTF. CDR3 bases: TGTGCCTGGGACAAGAATAACTATGGCTACACCTTC. The variable domain in full, with the rest retrieved from reference TRBV30 and TRBJ1-2, is SQTIHQWPATLVQPVGSPLSLECTVEGTSNPNLYWYRQAAGRGLQLLFYSVGIGQISSEVPQNLSASRPQDRQFILSSKKLLLSDSGFYLCAWDKNNYGYTFGSGTRLTVV.

This chain uses TRBV29-1 with TRBJ1-4, with D perhaps matching TRBD1 (6 bases). The V end was cut by 2 bases, the J end by 7 bases, with 14 bases between. The CDR3 sequence is 14 residues long. Looked up from germline, CDR1 is SQVTM and CDR2 is ANQGSEA. CDR3 bases: TGCAGCGTTGAAATAACAGGGACGCGTGAAAAACTGTTTTTT. Translating it yields CSVEITGTREKLFF.

The rearrangement uses TRBV7-3 and TRBJ2-1; 12 nucleotides line up with TRBD2. CDR3 length: 17 amino acids. Germline CDR1 reads SGHTA; CDR2 reads FQGTGA. The J segment lost 6 bases and the V segment lost 6 bases, leaving 12 bases of the junction unmatched. The CDR3 protein is CASRRTSGDQGGNEQFF. CDR3 sequence (DNA): TGTGCCAGCAGACGGACTAGCGGGGACCAAGGGGGCAATGAGCAGTTCTTC. Combining the CDR3 with reference TRBV7-3 and TRBJ2-1 gives the whole variable domain GAGVSQTPSNKVTEKGKYVELRCDPISGHTALYWYRQSLGQGPEFLIYFQGTGAADDSGLPNDRFFAVRPEGSVSTLKIQRTERGDSAVYLCASRRTSGDQGGNEQFFGPGTRLTVL.

This chain's CDR3 is CATLSGYRDLTYEQYF. DNA for the CDR3: TGTGCCACCCTCTCGGGATACAGGGACCTAACCTACGAGCAGTACTTC. V usage is TRBV28 and J usage is TRBJ2-7, with D perhaps TRBD1 (6 bases). The germline gives CDR1 MDHEN, CDR2 SYDVKM. This CDR3 spans 16 amino acids. V was pared by 10 bases and J by 2 bases, with 24 bases between. Together with reference TRBV28 and TRBJ2-7, the CDR3 gives the full variable domain: DVKVTQSSRYLVKRTGEKVFLECVQDMDHENMFWYRQDPGLGLRLIYFSYDVKMKEKGDIPEGYSVSREKKERFSLILESASTNQTSMYLCATLSGYRDLTYEQYFGPGTRLTVT.

The J gene is TRBJ1-3, the V gene TRBV6-5; D is perhaps TRBD1 (6 bases). The CDR3 is 14 residues long. CDR1 MNHEY and CDR2 SVGAGI come from the germline V gene. The V and J ends lost 2 bases and 1 base respectively, with 6 bases between them. CDR3: CASSYGTSGNTIYF. The CDR3 DNA reads TGTGCCAGCAGTTACGGGACATCTGGAAACACCATATATTTT.

This clone has more than one count but fewer than ten. The gene calls are TRBV10-3 and TRBJ1-5; 8 nucleotides match TRBD1. J lost 2 bases, V lost 2 bases, and 2 bases had no gene match. CDR1 and CDR2 from the germline V gene are ENHRY and SYGVKD. There are 15 residues in the CDR3. The DNA of the CDR3 is TGTGCCATCAGTGAGCCGGGACAGGGCAATCAGCCCCAGCATTTT. Protein sequence: CAISEPGQGNQPQHF.

This clone has a handful of counts. In DNA form, the CDR3 reads TGTGCCATCAGTGAGTCGACAGGGTACACTGAAGCTTTCTTT. Residues: CAISESTGYTEAFF. The V gene is TRBV10-3, the J gene TRBJ1-1; 7 bases agree with TRBD1. This CDR3 contains 14 residues. The ends lost 0 bases at V and 3 bases at J; junction bases unmatched: 1. Germline V gene sequence: CDR1 ENHRY, CDR2 SYGVKD.

The chain employs TRBV6-6 and TRBJ2-7; D is perhaps TRBD2 (6 bases). The CDR3 loop spans 14 amino acids. V gave up 2 bases and J gave up 6 bases, with 14 bases separating them. Germline lookup yields CDR1 MNHNY and CDR2 SVGAGI (reference sequence). CDR3 loop: CASSYAETRTEQYF. The CDR3 DNA follows: TGTGCCAGCAGTTACGCTGAGACTAGGACCGAGCAGTACTTC.